This T cell receptor beta chain was obtained from a study of shared clonotypes between healthy human individuals. Trimming pared 4 bases from V and 7 bases from J, leaving 19 bases between. The CDR3 loop spans 16 amino acids. Germline loops: CDR1 MDHEN, CDR2 SYDVKM. TCRdb keeps only in-frame clones here, not all; method: immunoSEQ multiplex PCR. The sample carries 600,000 to 800,000 clones, just under 75% recorded once. The sequenced sample consisted of memory CD4+ T cells sorted from blood. The subset: CD45RA-negative fraction. The sequence came from a woman aged 25 to 45 in good health. The chain joins TRBV28 to TRBJ2-2, with D perhaps matching TRBD2 (6 bases). The CDR3 bases are TGTGCCAGCAGTTCAACGGACGGGACTTACCGCGGGGAGCTGTTTTTT. Protein product: CASSSTDGTYRGELFF.